This T cell receptor (beta chain) was captured by sequencing in a study of T-cell reconstitution after alpha-beta-depleted transplantation in children. After removal of 7 bases from V and 5 bases from J, the junction contained 3 bases not matched to a gene. This CDR3 region has 15 residues. Germline CDR1 and CDR2: MNHEY and SMNVEV (reference sequence). It was with unique molecular identifiers that the TCRbeta library was prepared. One entry per CDR3 protein, called by TCRdb with MiXCR from the PCR reads. Among hundreds of thousands of distinct CDR3 sequences listed, approximately 30% were seen once. The material sequenced was PBMCs from the stem cell graft donor, taken from the stem cell graft. This TCR came from a human donor who donated a stem cell graft to a child with aplastic anemia. The chain is built from TRBV27 and TRBJ2-3, with 16 bases fitting TRBD2. This CDR3 reads CASTGLAGGQDTQYF. CDR3 sequence (DNA): TGTGCCAGCACGGGACTAGCGGGAGGGCAAGATACGCAGTATTTT.